The 22 T cell receptor beta chains given below trace back to one sample, sequenced in a study of Graves' ophthalmopathy and Graves' hyperthyroidism. RNA transcripts yielded amplified TCR beta CDR3 regions. RT-PCR was first run with HTBI primers, then multiplex PCR in a second round. TCRdb re-analysed the multiplex PCR reads in MiXCR, keeping a single row per CDR3 protein. The data hold about 400,000 distinct CDR3 sequences, with roughly 14% observed a single time. Material for sequencing was peripheral blood. Receptors were obtained from a woman in her late teens or twenties with stable Graves' hyperthyroidism.

This clonotype has at least ten counts. This could be a read error, since a much larger clone is one nucleotide away. The chain employs TRBV6-5 and TRBJ1-1; TRBD1 matches 9 bases. The length of the CDR3 is 14 residues. CDR1 is MNHEY and CDR2 is SVGAGI in the germline V gene. V lost 4 bases to trimming and J lost 6 bases; unmatched junction nucleotides: 6. The CDR3 region has the DNA TGTGCCAGCAGTTTCGGACAGGGGAGCGCTGAAGCTTTCTTT. Protein product: CASSFGQGSAEAFF.

This clonotype came up many times. J is TRBJ1-6 and V is TRBV4-1; D is unclear. The germline V gene encodes CDR1 MGHRA and CDR2 YSYEKL. The CDR3 sequence is 15 residues long. Trimming took 2 bases from V and 10 from J, leaving 15 bases between them. The CDR3 sequence: CASSQSPETHSPLHF. CDR3 in DNA: TGCGCCAGCAGCCAATCCCCAGAGACTCACTCACCCCTCCACTTT.

This clonotype has more than one count but fewer than ten. No conserved phenylalanine or tryptophan ends this CDR3, so it is likely a read error. The rearrangement uses TRBV6-5 and TRBJ1-2; tentatively, D is TRBD1 (6 bases). V was trimmed by 2 bases and J by 6 bases, leaving 10 bases between them. The CDR3 consists of 13 residues. The germline CDR1 and CDR2 sequences are MNHEY and SVGAGI. The CDR3 DNA follows: TGTGCCAGCAGTTACAGGACAGTCGATGGCTACACCTTA. Protein product: CASSYRTVDGYTL.

This clonotype came up many times. The chain links TRBV19 to TRBJ2-7, with 11 positions matching TRBD1. V was clipped by 7 bases and J by 3 bases; unmatched bases: 8. The germline CDR1 and CDR2 sequences are LNHDA and SQIVND (reference sequence). The CDR3 length is 15 residues. In DNA, the CDR3 is TGTGCCAGTACCCCGGACAGGGGGCAAGTCTACGAGCAGTACTTC. It codes for CASTPDRGQVYEQYF.

This clonotype was observed many times. This chain connects TRBV5-5 to TRBJ2-5; possibly TRBD1 for D (5 bases). The CDR3 length is 16 residues. V shed 0 bases and J shed 2 bases, with 14 bases lying between them. Germline lookup yields CDR1 SGHKS and CDR2 YYEKEE (reference sequence). Here the CDR3 DNA reads TGTGCCAGCAGCTTGGGAGGCAGGGTGAGACAAGAGACCCAGTACTTC. Protein: CASSLGGRVRQETQYF.

This clonotype was seen a handful of times. The V gene is TRBV18, the J gene TRBJ1-1; D may be TRBD1 (6 bases). The V gene's germline CDR1 is KGHSH and CDR2 LQKENI. This CDR3 comprises 15 residues. V lost 2 bases, J lost 3 bases, and 13 bases lay in between. CDR3 loop: CASSPSGARDTEAFF. CDR3 DNA sequence: TGTGCCAGCTCACCATCAGGGGCTAGGGACACTGAAGCTTTCTTT.

This chain links TRBV6-1 with TRBJ2-7, with D possibly TRBD1 on 6 matching bases. CDR1 and CDR2 from the germline V gene are MNHNS and SASEGT. V lost 6 bases to trimming and J lost 6 bases, with 18 bases between them. The CDR3 extends over 14 amino acids. CDR3 loop: CASSRAGVGSEQYF. CDR3 DNA sequence: TGTGCCAGCAGCCGCGCAGGGGTTGGTAGCGAGCAGTACTTC.

This clonotype came up many times. The rearrangement links TRBV29-1 to TRBJ2-5; perhaps D is TRBD1 or TRBD2 (7 bases each). The CDR3 has 13 residues. Trimming removed 4 bases at V and 5 bases at J, with 14 bases between. From germline, CDR1 is SQVTM and CDR2 ANQGSEA. The CDR3 sequence is CSVAQGGRETQYF. CDR3 DNA: TGCAGCGTTGCCCAGGGGGGGAGGGAGACCCAGTACTTC.

This clonotype was recorded at least ten times. V is TRBV12-5 and J is TRBJ1-1; no definite D call. The CDR3 has 16 residues. Germline lookup yields CDR1 LGHNT and CDR2 FRNRAP. Trimming pared 7 bases from V and 0 bases from J, leaving 18 bases between. CDR3 DNA sequence: TGTGCTAGTGACCGTGGCTGGACCAGCTTGAACACTGAAGCTTTCTTT. It specifies CASDRGWTSLNTEAFF. The full variable domain, with the rest looked up from reference TRBV12-5 and TRBJ1-1, is DARVTQTPRHKVTEMGQEVTMRCQPILGHNTVFWYRQTMMQGLELLAYFRNRAPLDDSGMPKDRFSAEMPDATLATLKIQPSEPRDSAVYFCASDRGWTSLNTEAFFGQGTRLTVV.

The chain carries TRBV2 and TRBJ2-5; the D is unclear. V lost 6 bases to trimming and J lost 5 bases, with 13 bases between them. The CDR3 contains 13 residues. Germline CDR1 and CDR2: SNHLY and FYNNEI. The CDR3 nucleotides read TGTGCCAGCAGACGAGGACCCGCCGAGACCCAGTACTTC. Amino acid sequence: CASRRGPAETQYF.

This clonotype was detected many times. The V call is TRBV19, the J call TRBJ1-1; D might be TRBD1 (5 bases). CDR3 length equals 11 residues. V lost 10 bases and J lost 6, with 12 bases in between. Germline V lookup: CDR1 LNHDA, CDR2 SQIVND (reference sequence). The CDR3 spells CATRGGAEAFF. The CDR3 DNA is TGTGCCACTCGAGGAGGGGCTGAAGCTTTCTTT.

Concerning this clonotype itself: The conserved final phenylalanine or tryptophan is absent from the CDR3, which likely points to a read error. The genes are TRBV12-3 or TRBV12-4 and TRBJ1-1; 7 bases map to TRBD1. CDR3 length: 14 amino acids. V was clipped by 5 bases and J by 0 bases; unmatched bases: 3. This CDR3 is CASSPTGMNTEAFV. CDR3 nucleotide sequence: TGTGCCAGCAGTCCGACAGGGATGAACACTGAAGCTTTCGTT.

This clonotype was counted many times. The J gene is TRBJ1-1, the V gene TRBV20-1; TRBD1 agrees at 7 bases. V dropped 3 bases and J dropped 5; count of bases not matched to a gene: 6. In germline, CDR1 is DFQATT, CDR2 SNEGSKA (reference sequence). This CDR3 spans 13 amino acids. The CDR3 DNA reads as TGCAGTGCTAGGGGGGACAGATATACTGAAGCTTTCTTT. Protein: CSARGDRYTEAFF.

This clonotype appeared many times. The rearrangement links TRBV11-2 to TRBJ1-2; a weak D match, TRBD1 (6 bases). Trimming removed 5 bases at V and 3 bases at J, with 10 bases between. CDR1 is SGHAT, CDR2 FQNNGV, per germline. CDR3 size: 13 residues. This CDR3 reads CASSPRTDYGYTF. The CDR3 DNA sequence: TGTGCCAGCAGCCCACGGACAGACTATGGCTACACCTTC.

This clonotype was seen repeatedly, ten times or more. V gene TRBV12-3 or TRBV12-4 combines with J gene TRBJ2-7; the D gene could be TRBD1 or TRBD2 (5 bases each). Trimming removed 5 bases from V and 7 bases from J, with 21 bases in between. This CDR3 region has 15 residues. The DNA of the CDR3 is TGTGCCAGCAGTCGCCAGGGAGCCCTTTTTTCTGAGCAGTACTTC. As protein: CASSRQGALFSEQYF.

This clonotype was found many times. The genes are TRBV11-2 and TRBJ2-7, with D perhaps TRBD1 (6 bases). V lost 5 bases, J lost 0 bases, and 17 bases lay in between. Germline CDR1 reads SGHAT; CDR2 reads FQNNGV. CDR3 length: 16 amino acids. The CDR3 loop is CASSLQDRPFSYEQYF. CDR3 in DNA: TGTGCCAGCAGCCTACAAGACAGGCCGTTCTCCTACGAGCAGTACTTC.

This clonotype occurred many times. The chain combines TRBV5-5 with TRBJ1-2; 7 bases align to TRBD1. Trimming cost V 2 bases and J 8 bases; bases outside gene matches: 6. Germline V CDR1 and CDR2: SGHKS, YYEKEE (reference sequence). The CDR3 has 13 amino acids. The CDR3 is CASSFGTEGGYTF. For the CDR3, the DNA is TGTGCCAGCAGCTTTGGGACAGAAGGGGGCTACACCTTC.

The chain joins TRBV12-3 or TRBV12-4 to TRBJ2-5; D remains ambiguous. The germline V and J ends were trimmed by 6 bases and 5 bases, with 13 bases remaining between them. The CDR3 runs to 13 residues. The CDR3 DNA reads TGTGCCAGCAGCTTTAACGCCAGGGAGACCCAGTACTTC. Residues: CASSFNARETQYF.

This clonotype was counted at least ten times. The gene calls are TRBV5-1 and TRBJ2-7; the match to TRBD2 covers 8 bases. J gave up 5 bases and V 4 bases, and 11 bases lay outside the gene matches. The CDR3 is 15 amino acids. The germline V gene has CDR1 SGHRS and CDR2 YFSETQ. The CDR3 here is CASSQGRGALDEQYF. The CDR3 DNA reads TGCGCCAGCAGCCAAGGGCGGGGGGCCCTGGACGAGCAGTACTTC.

This clonotype was observed at least ten times. V and J are TRBV28 and TRBJ1-5; possibly TRBD1 for D (5 bases). This CDR3 is built from 15 residues. Looked up from germline, CDR1 is MDHEN and CDR2 is SYDVKM. The V end was cut by 5 bases, the J end by 6 bases, with 17 bases between. CDR3 protein: CASSPPGGIGQPQHF. The CDR3 DNA sequence: TGTGCCAGCAGTCCCCCGGGGGGGATAGGTCAGCCCCAGCATTTT. The full variable domain, completed using reference TRBV28 and TRBJ1-5, is DVKVTQSSRYLVKRTGEKVFLECVQDMDHENMFWYRQDPGLGLRLIYFSYDVKMKEKGDIPEGYSVSREKKERFSLILESASTNQTSMYLCASSPPGGIGQPQHFGDGTRLSIL.

The V and J genes are TRBV6-1 and TRBJ2-5; no clear D gene. Trimming pared 3 bases from V and 2 bases from J, leaving 7 bases between. Germline V CDR1 and CDR2: MNHNS, SASEGT. The CDR3 loop spans 13 amino acids. The CDR3 protein is CASSEQEQETQYF. The DNA for the CDR3 is TGTGCCAGCAGTGAGCAAGAACAAGAGACCCAGTACTTC.

At least ten counts were recorded for this clonotype. V is TRBV11-3 and J is TRBJ1-2, with 9 bases identical to TRBD1. The J segment lost 8 bases and the V segment lost 5 bases, leaving 3 bases of the junction unmatched. Germline V gives CDR1 SGHNT, CDR2 YENEEA. The CDR3 is 12 residues long. Here the CDR3 reads CASSRTGEGYTF. Written as DNA, the CDR3 is TGTGCCAGCAGCCGGACAGGGGAGGGCTACACCTTC.